The present entry profiles one TCR beta chain with its context. The antigen remains unidentified. This record comes from a study of shared clonotypes between healthy human individuals. Overall study results and limits: The sharing of 4% to 5.5% of naive CD4 clonotypes was seen across a handful of donors. What naive subsets generally showed was a larger estimated richness than memory subsets showed.

This was a deep-level run. Roughly 30,000 T cell genomes (approximately 0.2 ug DNA) went into each sorted-subset replicate. Assay: immunoSEQ multiplex PCR; the TCRdb copy retains only in-frame clones and omits some. The sample carries 1.5 million to 2.5 million clones, about 95% recorded once. CD45RO-negative CD8 cells positively selected for CCR7 made up the naive population, which excluded terminally differentiated effector memory CD45RA+ cells. Sequenced sample: naive CD8+ T cells sorted from blood. This sequence was found in a man younger than 35 in good health.

The CDR3 nucleotides read TGTGCCAGCAGCCAGAACGGGGGGCGTTATGGCTACACCTTC. Encoded protein: CASSQNGGRYGYTF. The rearrangement links TRBV9 to TRBJ1-2, with D perhaps TRBD1 (6 bases). Germline assignment: CDR1 SGDLS and CDR2 YYNGEE. The CDR3 has 14 residues. Trimming removed 4 bases from V and 5 bases from J, with 15 bases in between.